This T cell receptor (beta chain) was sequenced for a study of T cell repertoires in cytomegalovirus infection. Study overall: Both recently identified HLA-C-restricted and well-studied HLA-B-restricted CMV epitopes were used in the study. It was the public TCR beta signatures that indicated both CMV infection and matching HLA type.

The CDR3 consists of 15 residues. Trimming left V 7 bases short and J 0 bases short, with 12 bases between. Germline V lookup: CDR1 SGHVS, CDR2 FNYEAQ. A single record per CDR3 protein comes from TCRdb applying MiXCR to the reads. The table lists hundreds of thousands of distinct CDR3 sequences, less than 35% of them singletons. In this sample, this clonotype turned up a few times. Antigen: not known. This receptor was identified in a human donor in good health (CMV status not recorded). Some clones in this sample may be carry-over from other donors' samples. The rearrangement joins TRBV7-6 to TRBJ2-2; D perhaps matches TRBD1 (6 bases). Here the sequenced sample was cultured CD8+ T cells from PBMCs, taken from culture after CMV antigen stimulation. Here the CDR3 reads CASNLDRTNTGELFF. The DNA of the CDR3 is TGTGCCAGCAACCTCGACAGGACGAACACCGGGGAGCTGTTTTTT.